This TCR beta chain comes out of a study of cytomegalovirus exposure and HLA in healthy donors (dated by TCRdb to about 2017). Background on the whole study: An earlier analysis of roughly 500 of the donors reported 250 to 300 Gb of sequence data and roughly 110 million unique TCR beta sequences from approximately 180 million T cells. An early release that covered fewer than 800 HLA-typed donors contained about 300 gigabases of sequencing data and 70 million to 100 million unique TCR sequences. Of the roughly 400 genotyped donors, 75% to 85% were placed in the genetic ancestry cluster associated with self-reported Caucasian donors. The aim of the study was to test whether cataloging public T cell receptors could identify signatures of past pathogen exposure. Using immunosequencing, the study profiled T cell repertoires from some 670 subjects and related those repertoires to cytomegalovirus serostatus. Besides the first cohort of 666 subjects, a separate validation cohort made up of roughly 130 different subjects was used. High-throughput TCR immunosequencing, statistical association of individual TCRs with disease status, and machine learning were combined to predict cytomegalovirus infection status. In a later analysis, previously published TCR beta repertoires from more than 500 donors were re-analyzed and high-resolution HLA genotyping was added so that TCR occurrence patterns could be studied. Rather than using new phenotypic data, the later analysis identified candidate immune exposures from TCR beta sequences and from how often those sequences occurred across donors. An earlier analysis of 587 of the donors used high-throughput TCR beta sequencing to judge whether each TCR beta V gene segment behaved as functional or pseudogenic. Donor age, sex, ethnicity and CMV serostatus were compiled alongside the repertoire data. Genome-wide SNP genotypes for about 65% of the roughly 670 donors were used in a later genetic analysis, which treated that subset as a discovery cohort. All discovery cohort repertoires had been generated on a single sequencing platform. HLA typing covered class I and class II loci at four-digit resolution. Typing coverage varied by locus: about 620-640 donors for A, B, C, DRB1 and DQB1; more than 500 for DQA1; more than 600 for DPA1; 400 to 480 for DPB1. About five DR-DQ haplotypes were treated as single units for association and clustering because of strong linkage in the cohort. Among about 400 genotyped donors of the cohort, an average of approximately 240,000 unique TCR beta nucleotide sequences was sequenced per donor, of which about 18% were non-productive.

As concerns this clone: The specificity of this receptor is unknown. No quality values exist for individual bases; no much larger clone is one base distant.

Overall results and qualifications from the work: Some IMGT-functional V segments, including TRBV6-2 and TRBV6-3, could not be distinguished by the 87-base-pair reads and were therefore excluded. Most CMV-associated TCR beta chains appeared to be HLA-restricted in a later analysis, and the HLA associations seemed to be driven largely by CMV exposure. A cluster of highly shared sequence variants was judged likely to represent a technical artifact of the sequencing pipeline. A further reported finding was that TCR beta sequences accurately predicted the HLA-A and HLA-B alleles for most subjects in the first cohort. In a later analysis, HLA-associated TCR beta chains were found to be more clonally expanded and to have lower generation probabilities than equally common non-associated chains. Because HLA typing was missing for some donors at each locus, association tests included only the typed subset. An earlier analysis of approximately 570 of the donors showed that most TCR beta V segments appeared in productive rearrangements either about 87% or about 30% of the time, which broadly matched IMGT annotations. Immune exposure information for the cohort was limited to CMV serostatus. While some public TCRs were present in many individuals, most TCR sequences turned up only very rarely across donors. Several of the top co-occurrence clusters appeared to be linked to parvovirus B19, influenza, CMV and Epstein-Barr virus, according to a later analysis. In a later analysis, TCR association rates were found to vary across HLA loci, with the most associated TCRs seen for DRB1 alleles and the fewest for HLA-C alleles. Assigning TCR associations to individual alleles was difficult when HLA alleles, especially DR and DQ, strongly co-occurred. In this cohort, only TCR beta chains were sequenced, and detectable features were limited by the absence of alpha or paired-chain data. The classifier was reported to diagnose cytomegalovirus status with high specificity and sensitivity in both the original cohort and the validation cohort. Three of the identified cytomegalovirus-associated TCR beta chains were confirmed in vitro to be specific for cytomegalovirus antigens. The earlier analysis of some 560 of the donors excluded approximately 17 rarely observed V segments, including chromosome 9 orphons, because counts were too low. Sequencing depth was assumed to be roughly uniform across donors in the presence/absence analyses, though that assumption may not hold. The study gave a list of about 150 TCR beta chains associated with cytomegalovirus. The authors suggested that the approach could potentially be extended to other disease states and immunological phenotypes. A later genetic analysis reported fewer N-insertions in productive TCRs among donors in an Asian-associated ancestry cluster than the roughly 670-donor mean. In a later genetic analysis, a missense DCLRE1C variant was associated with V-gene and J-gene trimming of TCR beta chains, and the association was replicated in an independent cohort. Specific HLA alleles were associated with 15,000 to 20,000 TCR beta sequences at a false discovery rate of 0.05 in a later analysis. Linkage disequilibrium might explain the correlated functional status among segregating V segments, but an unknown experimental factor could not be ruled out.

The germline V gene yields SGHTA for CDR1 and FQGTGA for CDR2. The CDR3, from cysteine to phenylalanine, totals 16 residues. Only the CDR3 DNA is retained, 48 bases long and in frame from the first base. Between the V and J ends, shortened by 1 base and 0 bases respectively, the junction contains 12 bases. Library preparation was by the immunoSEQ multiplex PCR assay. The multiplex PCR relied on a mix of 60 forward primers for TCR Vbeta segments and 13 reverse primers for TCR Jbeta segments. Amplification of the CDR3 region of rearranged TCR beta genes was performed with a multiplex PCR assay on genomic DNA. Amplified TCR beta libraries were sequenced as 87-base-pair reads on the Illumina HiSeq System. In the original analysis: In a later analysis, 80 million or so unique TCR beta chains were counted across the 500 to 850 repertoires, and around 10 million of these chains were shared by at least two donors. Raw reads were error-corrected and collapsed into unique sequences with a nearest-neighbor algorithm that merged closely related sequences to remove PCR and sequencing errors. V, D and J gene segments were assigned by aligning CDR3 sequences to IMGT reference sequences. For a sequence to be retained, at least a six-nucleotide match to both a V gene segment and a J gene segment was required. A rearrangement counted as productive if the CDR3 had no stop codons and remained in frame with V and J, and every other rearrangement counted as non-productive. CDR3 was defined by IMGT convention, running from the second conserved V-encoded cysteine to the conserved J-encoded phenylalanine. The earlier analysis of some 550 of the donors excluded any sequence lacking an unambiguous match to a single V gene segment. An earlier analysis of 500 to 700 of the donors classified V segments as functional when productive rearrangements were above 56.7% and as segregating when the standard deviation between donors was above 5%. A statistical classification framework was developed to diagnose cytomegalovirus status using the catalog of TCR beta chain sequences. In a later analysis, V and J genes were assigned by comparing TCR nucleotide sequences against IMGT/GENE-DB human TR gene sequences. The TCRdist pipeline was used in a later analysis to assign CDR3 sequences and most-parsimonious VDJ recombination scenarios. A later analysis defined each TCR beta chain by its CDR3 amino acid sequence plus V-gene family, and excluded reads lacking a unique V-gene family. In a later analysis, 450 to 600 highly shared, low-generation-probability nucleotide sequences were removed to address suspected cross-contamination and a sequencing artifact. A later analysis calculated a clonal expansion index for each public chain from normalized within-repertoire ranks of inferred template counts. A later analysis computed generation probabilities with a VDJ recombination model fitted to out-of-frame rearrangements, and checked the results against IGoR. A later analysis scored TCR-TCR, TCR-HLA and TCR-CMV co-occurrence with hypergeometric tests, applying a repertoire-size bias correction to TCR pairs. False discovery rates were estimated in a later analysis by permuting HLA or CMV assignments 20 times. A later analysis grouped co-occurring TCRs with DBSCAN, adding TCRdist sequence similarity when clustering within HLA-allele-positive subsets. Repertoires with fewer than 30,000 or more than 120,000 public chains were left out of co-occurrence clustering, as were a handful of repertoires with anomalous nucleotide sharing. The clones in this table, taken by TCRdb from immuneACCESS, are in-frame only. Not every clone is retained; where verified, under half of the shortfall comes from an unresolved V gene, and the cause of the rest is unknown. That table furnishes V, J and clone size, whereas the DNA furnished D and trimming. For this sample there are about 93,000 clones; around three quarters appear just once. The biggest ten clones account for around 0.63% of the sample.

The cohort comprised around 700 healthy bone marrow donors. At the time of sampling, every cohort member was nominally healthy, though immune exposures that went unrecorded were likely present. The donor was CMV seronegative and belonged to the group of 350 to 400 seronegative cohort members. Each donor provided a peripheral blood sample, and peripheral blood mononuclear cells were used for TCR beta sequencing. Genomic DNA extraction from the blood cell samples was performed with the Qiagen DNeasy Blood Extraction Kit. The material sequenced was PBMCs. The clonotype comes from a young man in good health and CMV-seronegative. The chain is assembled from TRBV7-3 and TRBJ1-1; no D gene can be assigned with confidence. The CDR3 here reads CASSLKARGMNTEAFF. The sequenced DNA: TGTGCCAGCAGCTTAAAGGCCCGGGGAATGAACACTGAAGCTTTCTTT.